One sample yielded the 2 T cell receptor beta chains listed below, sequenced in a study of OX40 agonist ivuxolimab in advanced cancers. Using immunoSEQ multiplex PCR, the repertoire was profiled, and TCRdb retains in-frame clones only, with some absent. Among about 32,000 clones listed, approximately 80% were seen once. The specimen was CD4+ or CD8+ T cells sorted from blood, collected in a trial of the OX40 agonist ivuxolimab. These receptors originate from an adult with an advanced solid tumor such as melanoma, head and neck, liver or kidney cancer.

The chain has TRBV5-1 and TRBJ2-1, with TRBD2 matching over 8 bases. This CDR3 comprises 15 residues. Germline-derived CDR1 and CDR2 are SGHRS and YFSETQ. Trimming took 3 bases from V and 6 from J; bases not matched to a gene: 8. CDR3 bases: TGCGCCAGCAGCTCCAGCGGGGGCGCAATCAATGAGCAGTTCTTC. Translation: CASSSSGGAINEQFF.

The chain joins TRBV18 to TRBJ2-1; the D gene is possibly TRBD1 (6 bases). The CDR3 spans 16 residues. Trimming took 3 bases from V and 4 from J, leaving 16 bases between them. The germline gives CDR1 KGHSH, CDR2 LQKENI. This CDR3 is CASSPPVRGPYNEQFF. DNA for the CDR3: TGTGCCAGCTCACCCCCGGTCAGGGGACCTTACAATGAGCAGTTCTTC.